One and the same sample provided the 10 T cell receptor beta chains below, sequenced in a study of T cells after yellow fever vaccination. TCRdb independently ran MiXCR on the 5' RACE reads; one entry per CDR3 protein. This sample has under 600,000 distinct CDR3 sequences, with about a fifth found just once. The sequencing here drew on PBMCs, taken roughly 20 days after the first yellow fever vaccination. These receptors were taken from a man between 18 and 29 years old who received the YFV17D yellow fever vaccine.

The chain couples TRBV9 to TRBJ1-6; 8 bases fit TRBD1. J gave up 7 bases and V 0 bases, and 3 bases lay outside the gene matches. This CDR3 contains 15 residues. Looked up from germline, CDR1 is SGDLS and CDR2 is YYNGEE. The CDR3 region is CASSVDGQGNSPLHF. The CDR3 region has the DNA TGTGCCAGCAGCGTAGATGGACAGGGAAATTCACCCCTCCACTTT.

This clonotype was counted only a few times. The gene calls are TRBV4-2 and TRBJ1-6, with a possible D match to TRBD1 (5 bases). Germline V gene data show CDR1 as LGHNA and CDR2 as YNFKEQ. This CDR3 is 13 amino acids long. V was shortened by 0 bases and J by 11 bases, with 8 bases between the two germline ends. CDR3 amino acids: CASSQDGGPPLHF. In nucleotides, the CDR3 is TGTGCCAGCAGCCAAGACGGGGGTCCACCCCTCCACTTT.

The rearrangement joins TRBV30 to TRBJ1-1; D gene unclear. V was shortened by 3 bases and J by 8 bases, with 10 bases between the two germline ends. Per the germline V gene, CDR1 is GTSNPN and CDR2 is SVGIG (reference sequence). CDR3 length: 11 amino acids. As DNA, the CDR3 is TGTGCCTGGAGAGGACTTACGGAAGCTTTCTTT. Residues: CAWRGLTEAFF.

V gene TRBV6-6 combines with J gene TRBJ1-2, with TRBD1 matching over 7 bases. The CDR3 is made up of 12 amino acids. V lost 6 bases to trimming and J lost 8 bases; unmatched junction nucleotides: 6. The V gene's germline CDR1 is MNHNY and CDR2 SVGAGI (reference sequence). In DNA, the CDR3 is TGTGCCAGCAGCACAGGGGCGAGCGGCTACACCTTC. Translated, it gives CASSTGASGYTF.

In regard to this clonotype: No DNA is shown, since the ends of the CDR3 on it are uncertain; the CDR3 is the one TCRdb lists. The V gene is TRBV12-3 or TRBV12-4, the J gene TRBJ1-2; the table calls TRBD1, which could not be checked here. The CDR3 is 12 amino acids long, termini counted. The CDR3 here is CASSSLWAAGTF.

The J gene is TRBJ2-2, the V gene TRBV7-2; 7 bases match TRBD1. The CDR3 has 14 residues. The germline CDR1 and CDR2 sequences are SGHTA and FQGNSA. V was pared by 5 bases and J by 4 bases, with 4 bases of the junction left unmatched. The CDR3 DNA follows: TGTGCCAGCAGCGTGACAGGGTTCACCGGGGAGCTGTTTTTT. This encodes CASSVTGFTGELFF.

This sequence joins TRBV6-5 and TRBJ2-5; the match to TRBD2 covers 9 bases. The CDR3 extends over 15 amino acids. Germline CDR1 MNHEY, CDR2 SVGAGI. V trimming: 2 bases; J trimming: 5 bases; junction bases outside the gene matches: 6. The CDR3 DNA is TGTGCCAGCAGTTACGGGGGACTAGCCCAGGAGACCCAGTACTTC. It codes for CASSYGGLAQETQYF.

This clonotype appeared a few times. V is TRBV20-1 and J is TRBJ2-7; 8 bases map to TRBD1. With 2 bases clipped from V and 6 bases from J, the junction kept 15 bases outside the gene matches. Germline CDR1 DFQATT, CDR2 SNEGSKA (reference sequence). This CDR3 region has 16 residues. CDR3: CSARKPGTGSIREQYF. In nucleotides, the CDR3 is TGCAGTGCTAGAAAGCCCGGGACAGGATCGATTCGCGAGCAGTACTTC.

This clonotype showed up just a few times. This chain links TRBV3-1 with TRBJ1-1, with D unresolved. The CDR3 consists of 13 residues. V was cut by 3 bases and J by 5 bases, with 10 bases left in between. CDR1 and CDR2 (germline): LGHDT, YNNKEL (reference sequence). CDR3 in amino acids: CASSHEGRTEAFF. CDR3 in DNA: TGTGCCAGCAGCCATGAGGGAAGAACTGAAGCTTTCTTT.

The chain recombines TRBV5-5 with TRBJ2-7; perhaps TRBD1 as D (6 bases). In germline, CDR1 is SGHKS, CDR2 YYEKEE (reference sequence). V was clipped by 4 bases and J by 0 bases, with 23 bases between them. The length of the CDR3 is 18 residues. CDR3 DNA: TGTGCCAGCAGCGGGGGACAAGTGAGGACCCTAATCTCCTACGAGCAGTACTTC. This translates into CASSGGQVRTLISYEQYF.